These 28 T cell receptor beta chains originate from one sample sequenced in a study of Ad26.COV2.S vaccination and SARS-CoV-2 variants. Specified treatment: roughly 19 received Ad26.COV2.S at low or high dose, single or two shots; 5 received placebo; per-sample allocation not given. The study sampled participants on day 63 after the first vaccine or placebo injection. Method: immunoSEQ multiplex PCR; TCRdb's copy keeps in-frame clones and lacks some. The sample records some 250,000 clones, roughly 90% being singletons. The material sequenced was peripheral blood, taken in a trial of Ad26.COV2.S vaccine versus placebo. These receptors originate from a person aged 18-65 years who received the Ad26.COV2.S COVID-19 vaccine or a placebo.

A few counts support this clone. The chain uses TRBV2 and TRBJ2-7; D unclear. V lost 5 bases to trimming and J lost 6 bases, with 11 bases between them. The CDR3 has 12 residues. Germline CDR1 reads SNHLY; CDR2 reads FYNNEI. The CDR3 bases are TGTGCCAGCAGTTCCCTTAATCTCGAGCAGTACTTC. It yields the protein CASSSLNLEQYF.

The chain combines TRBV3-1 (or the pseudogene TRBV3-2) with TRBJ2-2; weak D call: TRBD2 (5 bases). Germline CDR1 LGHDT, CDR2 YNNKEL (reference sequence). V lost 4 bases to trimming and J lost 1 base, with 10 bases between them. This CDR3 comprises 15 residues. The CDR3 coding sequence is TGTGCCAGCAGCCCGCGGACTGGGAACACCGGGGAGCTGTTTTTT. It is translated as CASSPRTGNTGELFF.

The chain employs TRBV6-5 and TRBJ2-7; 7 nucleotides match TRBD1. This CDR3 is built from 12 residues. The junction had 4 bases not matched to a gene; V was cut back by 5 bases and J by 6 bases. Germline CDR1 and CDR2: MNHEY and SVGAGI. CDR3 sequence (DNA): TGTGCCAGCAGTACGACAGGGATCGAGCAGTACTTC. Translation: CASSTTGIEQYF.

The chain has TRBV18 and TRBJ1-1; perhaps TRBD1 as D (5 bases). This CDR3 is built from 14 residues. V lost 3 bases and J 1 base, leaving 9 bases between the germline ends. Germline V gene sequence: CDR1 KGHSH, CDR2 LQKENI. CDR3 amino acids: CASSPLDRNTEAFF. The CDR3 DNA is TGTGCCAGCTCACCCTTAGACAGGAACACTGAAGCTTTCTTT.

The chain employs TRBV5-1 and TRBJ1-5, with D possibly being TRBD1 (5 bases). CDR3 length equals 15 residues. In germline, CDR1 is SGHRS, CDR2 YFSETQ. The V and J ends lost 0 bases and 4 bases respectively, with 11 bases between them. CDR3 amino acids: CASSLVGVANQPQHF. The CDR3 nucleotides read TGCGCCAGCAGCTTGGTAGGGGTTGCAAATCAGCCCCAGCATTTT.

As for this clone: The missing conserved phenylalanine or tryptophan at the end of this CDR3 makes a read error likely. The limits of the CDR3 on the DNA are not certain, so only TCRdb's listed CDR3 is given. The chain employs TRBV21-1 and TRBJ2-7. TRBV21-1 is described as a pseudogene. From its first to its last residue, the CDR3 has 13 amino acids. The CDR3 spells CASSKAGGPSKFI.

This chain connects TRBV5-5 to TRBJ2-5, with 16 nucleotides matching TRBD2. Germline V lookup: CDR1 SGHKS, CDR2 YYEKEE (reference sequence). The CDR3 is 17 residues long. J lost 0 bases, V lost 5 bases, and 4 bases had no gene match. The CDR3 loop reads CASSQGLAGGYQETQYF. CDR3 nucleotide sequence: TGTGCCAGCAGTCAGGGACTAGCGGGGGGGTACCAAGAGACCCAGTACTTC.

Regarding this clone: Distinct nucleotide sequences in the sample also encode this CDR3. This chain's CDR3 is CASSYGETQYF. CDR3 DNA: TGTGCCAGCAGTTATGGGGAGACCCAGTACTTC. The rearrangement joins TRBV6-2 or TRBV6-3 to TRBJ2-5; D not resolved. V lost 3 bases and J 5 bases, leaving 4 bases between the germline ends. The CDR3 runs 11 residues. Per germline, CDR1 MNHEY and CDR2 SVGEGT.

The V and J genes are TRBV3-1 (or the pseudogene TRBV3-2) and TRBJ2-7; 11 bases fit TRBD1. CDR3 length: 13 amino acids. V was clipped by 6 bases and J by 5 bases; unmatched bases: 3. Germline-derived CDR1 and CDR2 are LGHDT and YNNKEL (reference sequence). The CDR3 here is CASRAGQGDEQYF. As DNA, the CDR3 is TGTGCCAGCAGGGCGGGACAGGGGGACGAGCAGTACTTC.

This CDR3 reads CSVEGQGNEQYF. CDR3 DNA sequence: TGCAGCGTTGAGGGCCAGGGAAACGAGCAGTACTTC. The chain has TRBV29-1 and TRBJ2-7; possibly TRBD1 for D (5 bases). Germline CDR1 is SQVTM and CDR2 is ANQGSEA. The V end lost 3 bases, the J end lost 5 bases, and 11 bases lay between the germline ends. This CDR3 spans 12 amino acids.

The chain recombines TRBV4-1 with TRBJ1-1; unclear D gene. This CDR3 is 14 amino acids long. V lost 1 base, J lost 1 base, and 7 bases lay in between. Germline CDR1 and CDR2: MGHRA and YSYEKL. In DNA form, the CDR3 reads TGCGCCAGCAGCCAAGTCCGATCGAACACTGAAGCTTTCTTT. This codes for CASSQVRSNTEAFF.

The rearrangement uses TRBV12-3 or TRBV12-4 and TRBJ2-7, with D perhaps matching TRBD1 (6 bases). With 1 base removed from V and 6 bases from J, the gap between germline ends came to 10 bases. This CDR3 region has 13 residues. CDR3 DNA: TGTGCCAGCAGTTTAGTCCTAGGGGGCGAGCAGTACTTC. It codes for CASSLVLGGEQYF.

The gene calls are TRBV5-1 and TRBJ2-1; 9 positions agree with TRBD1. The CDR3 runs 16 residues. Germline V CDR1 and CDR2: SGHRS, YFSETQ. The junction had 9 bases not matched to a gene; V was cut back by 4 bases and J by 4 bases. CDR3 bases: TGCGCCAGCAGCCCCTACGGGACAGGGACTTACAATGAGCAGTTCTTC. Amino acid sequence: CASSPYGTGTYNEQFF.

This chain's CDR3 is CASSVGVTLTTPAGYTF. In nucleotides, the CDR3 is TGTGCCAGCAGCGTAGGAGTAACACTGACAACACCGGCGGGCTACACCTTC. The chain employs TRBV9 and TRBJ1-2; no firm D call. The CDR3 consists of 17 residues. Per the germline V gene, CDR1 is SGDLS and CDR2 is YYNGEE. Between the trimmed V and J ends, which lost 0 bases and 8 bases, there was a span of 23 bases.

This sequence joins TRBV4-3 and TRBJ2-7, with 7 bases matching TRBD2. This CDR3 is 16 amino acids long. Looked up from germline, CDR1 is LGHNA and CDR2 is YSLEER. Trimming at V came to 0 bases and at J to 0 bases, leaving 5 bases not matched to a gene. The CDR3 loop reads CASSQDPRGVSYEQYF. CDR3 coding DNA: TGCGCCAGCAGCCAAGATCCTCGGGGGGTCTCCTACGAGCAGTACTTC.

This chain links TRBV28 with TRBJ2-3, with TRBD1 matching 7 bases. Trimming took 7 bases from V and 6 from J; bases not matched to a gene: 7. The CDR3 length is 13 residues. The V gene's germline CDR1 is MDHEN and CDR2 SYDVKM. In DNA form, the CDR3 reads TGTGCCAGCACCCCGGGACAGAGGGATACGCAGTATTTT. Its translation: CASTPGQRDTQYF.

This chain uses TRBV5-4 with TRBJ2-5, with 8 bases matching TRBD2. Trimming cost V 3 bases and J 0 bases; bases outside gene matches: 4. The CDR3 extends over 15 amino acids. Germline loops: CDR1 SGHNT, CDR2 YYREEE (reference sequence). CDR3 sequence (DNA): TGTGCCAGCAGCTCGGGAGGGGTGTACCAAGAGACCCAGTACTTC. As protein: CASSSGGVYQETQYF.

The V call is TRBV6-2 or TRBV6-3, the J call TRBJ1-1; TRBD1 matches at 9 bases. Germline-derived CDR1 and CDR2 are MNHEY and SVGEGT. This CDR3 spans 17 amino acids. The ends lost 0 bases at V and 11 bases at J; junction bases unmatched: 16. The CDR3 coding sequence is TGTGCCAGCAGTTACTCTTATACAGGGGGCCTCAAAATCTCCGCTTTCTTT. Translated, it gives CASSYSYTGGLKISAFF.

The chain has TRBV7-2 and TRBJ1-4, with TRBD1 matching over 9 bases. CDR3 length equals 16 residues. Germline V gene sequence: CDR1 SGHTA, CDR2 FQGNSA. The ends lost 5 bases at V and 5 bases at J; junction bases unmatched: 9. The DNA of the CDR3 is TGTGCCAGCAGCCCTTCCGGGACAGGGTTAAATGAAAAACTGTTTTTT. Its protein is CASSPSGTGLNEKLFF.

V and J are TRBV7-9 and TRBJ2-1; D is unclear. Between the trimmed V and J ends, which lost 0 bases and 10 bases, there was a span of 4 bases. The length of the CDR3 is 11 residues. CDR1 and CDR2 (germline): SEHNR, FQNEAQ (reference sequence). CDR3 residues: CASSLAREQFF. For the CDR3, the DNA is TGTGCCAGCAGCTTAGCGCGGGAGCAGTTCTTC.

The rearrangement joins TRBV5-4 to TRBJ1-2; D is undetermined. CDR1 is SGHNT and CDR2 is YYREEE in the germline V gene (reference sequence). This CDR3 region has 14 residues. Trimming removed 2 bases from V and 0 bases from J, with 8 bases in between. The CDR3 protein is CASSLISTNYGYTF. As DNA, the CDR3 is TGTGCCAGCAGCTTAATAAGTACTAACTATGGCTACACCTTC.

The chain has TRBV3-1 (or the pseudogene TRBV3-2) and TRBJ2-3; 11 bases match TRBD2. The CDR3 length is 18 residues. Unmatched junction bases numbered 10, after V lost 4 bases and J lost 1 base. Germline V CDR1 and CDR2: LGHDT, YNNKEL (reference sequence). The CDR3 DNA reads TGTGCCAGCAGCCCCCTAGCGGGGGGCCCCCTGGGCACAGATACGCAGTATTTT. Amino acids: CASSPLAGGPLGTDTQYF.

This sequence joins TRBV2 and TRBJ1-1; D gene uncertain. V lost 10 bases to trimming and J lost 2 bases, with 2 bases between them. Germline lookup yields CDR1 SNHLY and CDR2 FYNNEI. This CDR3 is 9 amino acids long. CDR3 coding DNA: TGTGCCATCAACACTGAAGCTTTCTTT. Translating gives CAINTEAFF.

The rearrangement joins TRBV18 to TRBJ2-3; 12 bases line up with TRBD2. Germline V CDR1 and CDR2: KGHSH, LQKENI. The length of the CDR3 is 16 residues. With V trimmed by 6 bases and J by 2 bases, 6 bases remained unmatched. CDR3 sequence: CASSPTSGGLTDTQYF. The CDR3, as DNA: TGTGCCAGCTCCCCGACTAGCGGGGGACTCACAGATACGCAGTATTTT.

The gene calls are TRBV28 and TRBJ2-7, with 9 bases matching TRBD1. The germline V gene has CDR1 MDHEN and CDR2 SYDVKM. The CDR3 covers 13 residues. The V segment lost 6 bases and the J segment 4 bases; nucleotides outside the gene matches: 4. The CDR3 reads CASSLTGGYEQYF. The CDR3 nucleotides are TGTGCCAGCAGCCTGACAGGGGGGTACGAGCAGTACTTC. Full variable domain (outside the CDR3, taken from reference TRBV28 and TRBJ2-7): DVKVTQSSRYLVKRTGEKVFLECVQDMDHENMFWYRQDPGLGLRLIYFSYDVKMKEKGDIPEGYSVSREKKERFSLILESASTNQTSMYLCASSLTGGYEQYFGPGTRLTVT.

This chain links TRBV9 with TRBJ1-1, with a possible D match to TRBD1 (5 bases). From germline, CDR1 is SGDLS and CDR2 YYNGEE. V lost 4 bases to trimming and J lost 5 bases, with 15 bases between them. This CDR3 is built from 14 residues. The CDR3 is CASSPDSIRTEAFF. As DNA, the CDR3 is TGTGCCAGCAGCCCTGACAGTATTCGTACTGAAGCTTTCTTT.

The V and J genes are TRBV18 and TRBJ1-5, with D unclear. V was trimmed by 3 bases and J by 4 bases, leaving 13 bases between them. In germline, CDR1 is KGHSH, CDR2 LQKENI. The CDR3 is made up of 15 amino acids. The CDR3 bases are TGTGCCAGCTCACCTCGGGCGACCGAAAATCAGCCCCAGCATTTT. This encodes CASSPRATENQPQHF.

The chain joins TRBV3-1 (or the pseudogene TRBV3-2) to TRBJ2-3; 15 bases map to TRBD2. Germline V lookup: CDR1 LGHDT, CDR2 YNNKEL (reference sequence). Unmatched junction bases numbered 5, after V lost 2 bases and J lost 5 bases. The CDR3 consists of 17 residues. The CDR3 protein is CASSQWRTSGGGDTQYF. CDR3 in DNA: TGTGCCAGCAGCCAATGGCGGACTAGCGGGGGGGGAGATACGCAGTATTTT.